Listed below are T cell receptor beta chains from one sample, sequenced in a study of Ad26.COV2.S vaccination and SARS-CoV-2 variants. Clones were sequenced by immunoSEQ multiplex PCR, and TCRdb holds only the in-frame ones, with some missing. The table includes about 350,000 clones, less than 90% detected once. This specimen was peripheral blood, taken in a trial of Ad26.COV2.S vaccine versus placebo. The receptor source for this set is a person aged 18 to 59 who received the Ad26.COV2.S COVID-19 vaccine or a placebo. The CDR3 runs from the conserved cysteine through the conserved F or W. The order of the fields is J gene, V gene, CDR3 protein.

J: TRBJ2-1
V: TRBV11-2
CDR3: CASSPRRDSYNEQFF

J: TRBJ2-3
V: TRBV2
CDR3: CASTPSLVDGSTDTQYF

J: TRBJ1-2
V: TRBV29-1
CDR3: CSVEDLRDRSYTF

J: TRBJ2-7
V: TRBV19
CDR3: CASSMDSLGRRGHRYEQYF

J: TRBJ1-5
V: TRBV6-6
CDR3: CASSTLTRGAQPQHF

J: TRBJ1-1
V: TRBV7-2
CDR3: CASSLGRGTALNTEAFF

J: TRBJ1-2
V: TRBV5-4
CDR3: CASSLVTGGESYTF

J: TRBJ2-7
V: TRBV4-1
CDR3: CASSQRQGPYEQYF

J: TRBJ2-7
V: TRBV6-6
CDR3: CASSFDQEQYF

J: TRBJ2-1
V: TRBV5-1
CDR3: CASSLVAGQNNEQFF

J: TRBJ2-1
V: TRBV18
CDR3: CASSPTEVDEQFF

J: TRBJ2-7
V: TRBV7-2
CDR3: CASSLFRGGPYHEQYF